The clone carrying this T cell receptor beta chain was recorded many times. The antigen is not known. The sequenced fragment ends 3 residues before the CDR3 boundary, so the rest is inferred from the germline J gene. Trimming cost V 3 bases and J 6 bases; bases outside gene matches: 9. The CDR3 contains 16 residues. Germline values: CDR1 MDHEN, CDR2 SYDVKM. This record belongs to a study of T cell clonality in common variable immunodeficiency. Broader study findings: CVID subjects shared fewer TCRbeta clones than healthy controls did.

The assay was immunoSEQ multiplex PCR, and TCRdb's table has in-frame clones only and misses some. The sample shows tens of thousands of clones, none of them appearing just once. Material for sequencing was peripheral blood mononuclear cells. This chain connects TRBV28 to TRBJ2-1; 9 nucleotides align to TRBD1. The clonotype was recovered from a person aged 18 to 75 in good health. The CDR3 bases that were read are TGTGCCAGCAGTTTCTTGACAGGGGGAGGGGTCAATGAG. Encoded protein: CASSFLTGGGVNE. The full-length CDR3 reads as CASSFLTGGGVNEQFF.